Described below is a single T cell receptor (beta chain) sequence and its context. Its target is not known. Sequenced by immunoSEQ multiplex PCR; TCRdb stores in-frame clones only, minus some. The table records roughly 64,000 clones, over 60% of them present only once. This specimen comes from a study of memory CD4+ T cells and cytomegalovirus serostatus. General study findings and limits: A US-trained random forest predicted CMV serostatus with median AUC around 0.9. CD4+ memory repertoires contained about two fifths of the roughly 160 reported CMV TCRbeta sequences.

Trimming took off 1 base at V and 9 bases at J, with 15 bases between the two ends. Germline V lookup: CDR1 SGHTA, CDR2 FQGNSA. The CDR3 spans 14 residues. The sort gate was single viable CD3+CD4+CD8-CD45RO+ cells for memory CD4+ T cells. This rearrangement joins TRBV7-2 to TRBJ2-5; tentatively, D is TRBD2 (5 bases). The receptor comes from an adult in good health and CMV-seronegative. Input material: memory CD4+ T cells from blood. CDR3: CASSLGGVVEAQYF. CDR3 nucleotides: TGTGCCAGCAGCTTAGGTGGGGTCGTGGAGGCCCAGTACTTC. Combining the CDR3 with reference TRBV7-2 and TRBJ2-5 gives the whole variable domain GAGVSQSPSNKVTEKGKDVELRCDPISGHTALYWYRQSLGQGLEFLIYFQGNSAPDKSGLPSDRFSAERTGGSVSTLTIQRTQQEDSAVYLCASSLGGVVEAQYFGPGTRLLVL.